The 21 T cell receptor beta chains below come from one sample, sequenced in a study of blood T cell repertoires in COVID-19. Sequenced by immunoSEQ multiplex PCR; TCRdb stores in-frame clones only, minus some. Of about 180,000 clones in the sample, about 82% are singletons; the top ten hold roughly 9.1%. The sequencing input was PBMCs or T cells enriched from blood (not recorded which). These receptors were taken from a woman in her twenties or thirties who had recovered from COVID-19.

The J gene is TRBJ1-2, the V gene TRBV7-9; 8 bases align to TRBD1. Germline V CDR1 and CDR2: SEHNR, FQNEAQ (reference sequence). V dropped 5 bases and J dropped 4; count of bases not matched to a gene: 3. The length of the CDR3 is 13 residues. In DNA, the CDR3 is TGTGCCAGCAGCGCAGGGGGCGTCTATGGCTACACCTTC. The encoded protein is CASSAGGVYGYTF.

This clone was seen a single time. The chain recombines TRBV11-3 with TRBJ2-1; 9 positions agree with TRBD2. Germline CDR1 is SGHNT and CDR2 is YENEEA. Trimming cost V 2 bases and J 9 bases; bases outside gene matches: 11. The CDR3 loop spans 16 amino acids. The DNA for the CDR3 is TGTGCCAGCAGCTTACGCTCTCAGCGGGAGGTCGCTGAGCAGTTCTTC. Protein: CASSLRSQREVAEQFF.

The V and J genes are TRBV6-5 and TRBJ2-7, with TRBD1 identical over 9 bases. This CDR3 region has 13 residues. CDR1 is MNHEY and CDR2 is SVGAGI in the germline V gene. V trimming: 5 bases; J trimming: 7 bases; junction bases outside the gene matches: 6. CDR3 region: CASSRDRALEQYF. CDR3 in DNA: TGTGCCAGCAGTCGGGACAGGGCTCTTGAGCAGTACTTC.

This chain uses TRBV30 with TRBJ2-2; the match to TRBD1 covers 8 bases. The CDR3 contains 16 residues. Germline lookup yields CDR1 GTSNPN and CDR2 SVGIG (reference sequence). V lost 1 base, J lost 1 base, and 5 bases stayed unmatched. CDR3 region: CAWSAAGTGNTGELFF. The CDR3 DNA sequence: TGTGCCTGGAGTGCAGCTGGGACAGGGAACACCGGGGAGCTGTTTTTT. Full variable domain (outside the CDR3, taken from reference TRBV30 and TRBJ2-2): SQTIHQWPATLVQPVGSPLSLECTVEGTSNPNLYWYRQAAGRGLQLLFYSVGIGQISSEVPQNLSASRPQDRQFILSSKKLLLSDSGFYLCAWSAAGTGNTGELFFGEGSRLTVL.

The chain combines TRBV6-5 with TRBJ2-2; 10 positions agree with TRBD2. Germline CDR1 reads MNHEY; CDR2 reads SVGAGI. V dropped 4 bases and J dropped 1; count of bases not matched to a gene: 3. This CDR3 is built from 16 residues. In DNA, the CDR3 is TGTGCCAGCAGTTCCGGGACTAGCGAGAACACCGGGGAGCTGTTTTTT. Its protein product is CASSSGTSENTGELFF.

The CDR3 reads CASKINSGSSQPQHF. CDR3 coding DNA: TGTGCCAGCAAAATAAATAGCGGCTCCTCTCAGCCCCAGCATTTT. The chain is built from TRBV27 and TRBJ1-5; D gene unclear. The germline V and J ends were trimmed by 7 bases and 6 bases, with 19 bases remaining between them. The CDR3 contains 15 residues. Germline-derived CDR1 and CDR2 are MNHEY and SMNVEV (reference sequence).

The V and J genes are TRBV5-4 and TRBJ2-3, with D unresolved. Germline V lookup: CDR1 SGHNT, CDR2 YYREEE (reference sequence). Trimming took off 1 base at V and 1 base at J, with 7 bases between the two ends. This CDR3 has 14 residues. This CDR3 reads CASSLNPGTDTQYF. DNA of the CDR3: TGTGCCAGCAGCTTGAATCCAGGCACAGATACGCAGTATTTT.

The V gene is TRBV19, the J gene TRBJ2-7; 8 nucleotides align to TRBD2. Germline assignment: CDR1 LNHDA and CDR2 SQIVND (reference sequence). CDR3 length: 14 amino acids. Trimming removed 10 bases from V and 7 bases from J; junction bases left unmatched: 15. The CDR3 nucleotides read TGTGCCACCTCCGGGACTAGAGCCTCCGGTGAGCAGTACTTC. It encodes CATSGTRASGEQYF. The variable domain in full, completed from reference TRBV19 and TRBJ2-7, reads DGGITQSPKYLFRKEGQNVTLSCEQNLNHDAMYWYRQDPGQGLRLIYYSQIVNDFQKGDIAEGYSVSREKKESFPLTVTSAQKNPTAFYLCATSGTRASGEQYFGPGTRLTVT.

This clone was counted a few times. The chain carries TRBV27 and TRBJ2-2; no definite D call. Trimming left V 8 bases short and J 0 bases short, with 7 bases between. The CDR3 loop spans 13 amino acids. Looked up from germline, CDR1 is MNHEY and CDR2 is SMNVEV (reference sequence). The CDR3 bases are TGTGCCAGCTACTCCCCGAACACCGGGGAGCTGTTTTTT. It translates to CASYSPNTGELFF.

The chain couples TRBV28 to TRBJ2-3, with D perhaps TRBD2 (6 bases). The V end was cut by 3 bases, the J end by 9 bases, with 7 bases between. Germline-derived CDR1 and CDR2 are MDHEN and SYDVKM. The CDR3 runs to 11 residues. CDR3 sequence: CASSFAGTQYF. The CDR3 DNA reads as TGTGCCAGCAGTTTTGCGGGGACGCAGTATTTT. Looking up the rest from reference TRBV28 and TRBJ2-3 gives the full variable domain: DVKVTQSSRYLVKRTGEKVFLECVQDMDHENMFWYRQDPGLGLRLIYFSYDVKMKEKGDIPEGYSVSREKKERFSLILESASTNQTSMYLCASSFAGTQYFGPGTRLTVL.

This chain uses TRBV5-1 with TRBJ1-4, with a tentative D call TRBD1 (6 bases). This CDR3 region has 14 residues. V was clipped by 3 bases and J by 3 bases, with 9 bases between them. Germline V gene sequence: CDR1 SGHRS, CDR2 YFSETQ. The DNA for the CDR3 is TGCGCCAGCAGCTCACAGGGTCCTAATGAAAAACTGTTTTTT. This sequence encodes CASSSQGPNEKLFF.

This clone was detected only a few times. CDR3 sequence (DNA): TGTGCCAGCAGCTTAACGGGAGGCGGCTACTTTTCCTACGAGCAGTACTTC. Encoded protein: CASSLTGGGYFSYEQYF. The rearrangement links TRBV7-8 to TRBJ2-7; 7 bases agree with TRBD2. The CDR3 totals 17 residues. The germline V gene has CDR1 SGHVS and CDR2 FQNEAQ. Losses at the gene ends were 2 bases for V and 1 base for J; bases not matched to a gene: 11.

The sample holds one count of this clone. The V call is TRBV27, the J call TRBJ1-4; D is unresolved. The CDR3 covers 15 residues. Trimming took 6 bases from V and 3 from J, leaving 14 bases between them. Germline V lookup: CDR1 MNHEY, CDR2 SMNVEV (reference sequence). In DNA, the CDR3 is TGTGCCAGCAGACAAGCCGGGGTTTCTAATGAAAAACTGTTTTTT. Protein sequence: CASRQAGVSNEKLFF.

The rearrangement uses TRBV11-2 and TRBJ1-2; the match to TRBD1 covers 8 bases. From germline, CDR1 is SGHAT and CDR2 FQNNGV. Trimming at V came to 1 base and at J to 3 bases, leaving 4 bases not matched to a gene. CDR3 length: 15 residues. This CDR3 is CASSLGTGSDYGYTF. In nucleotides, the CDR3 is TGTGCCAGCAGCTTAGGGACAGGGTCCGACTATGGCTACACCTTC.

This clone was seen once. The CDR3 loop reads CASSPRRVAGGPTYEQYF. In DNA form, the CDR3 reads TGTGCCAGCAGTCCCCGAAGGGTAGCGGGAGGGCCAACCTACGAGCAGTACTTC. The chain has TRBV3-1 (or the pseudogene TRBV3-2) and TRBJ2-7, with 11 bases matching TRBD2. J was trimmed by 2 bases and V by 6 bases; bases with no gene match: 15. Germline CDR1 reads LGHDT; CDR2 reads YNNKEL (reference sequence). There are 18 residues in the CDR3.

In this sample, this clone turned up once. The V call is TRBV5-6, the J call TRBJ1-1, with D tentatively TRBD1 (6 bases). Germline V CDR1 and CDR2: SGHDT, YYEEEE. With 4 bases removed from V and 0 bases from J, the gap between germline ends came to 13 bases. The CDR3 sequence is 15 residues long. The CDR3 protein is CASSPRGYMNTEAFF. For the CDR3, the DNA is TGTGCCAGCAGCCCAAGGGGGTATATGAACACTGAAGCTTTCTTT.

The CDR3 loop is CASSQGGLAGVADTQYF. CDR3 nucleotides: TGCGCCAGCAGCCAAGGAGGACTAGCGGGAGTAGCTGATACGCAGTATTTT. V gene TRBV4-1 combines with J gene TRBJ2-3, with TRBD2 matching 13 bases. The junction had 7 bases not matched to a gene; V was cut back by 1 base and J by 6 bases. The germline V gene has CDR1 MGHRA and CDR2 YSYEKL. This CDR3 spans 17 amino acids.

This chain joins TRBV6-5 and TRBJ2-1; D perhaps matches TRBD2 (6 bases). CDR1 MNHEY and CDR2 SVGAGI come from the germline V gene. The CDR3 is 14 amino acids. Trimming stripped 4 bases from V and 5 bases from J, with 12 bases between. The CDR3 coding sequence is TGTGCCAGCAGTTCCTCTAGCGAAAACAATGAGCAGTTCTTC. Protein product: CASSSSSENNEQFF.

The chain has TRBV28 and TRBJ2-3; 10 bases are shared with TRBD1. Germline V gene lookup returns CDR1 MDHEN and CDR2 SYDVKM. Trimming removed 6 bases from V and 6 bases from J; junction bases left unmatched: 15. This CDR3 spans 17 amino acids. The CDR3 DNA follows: TGTGCCAGCAGCCAACCCGGACAGGGGGGGCCTCGGGATACGCAGTATTTT. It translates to CASSQPGQGGPRDTQYF.

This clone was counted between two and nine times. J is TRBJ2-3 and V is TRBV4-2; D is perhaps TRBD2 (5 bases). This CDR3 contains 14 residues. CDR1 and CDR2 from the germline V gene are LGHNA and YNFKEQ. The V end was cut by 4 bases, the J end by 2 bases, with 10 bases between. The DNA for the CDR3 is TGTGCCAGCAGCCTCCGACGGGACACAGATACGCAGTATTTT. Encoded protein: CASSLRRDTDTQYF.

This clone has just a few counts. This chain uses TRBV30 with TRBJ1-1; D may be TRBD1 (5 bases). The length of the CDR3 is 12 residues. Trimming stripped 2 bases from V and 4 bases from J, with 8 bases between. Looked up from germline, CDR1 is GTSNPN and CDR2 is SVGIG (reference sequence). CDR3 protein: CAWSPQVTEAFF. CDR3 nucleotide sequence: TGTGCCTGGAGTCCACAGGTCACTGAAGCTTTCTTT.